Below, one T cell receptor (beta chain) is given with its context. The CDR3 is made up of 13 amino acids. V shed 3 bases and J shed 8 bases, with 13 bases lying between them. Germline lookup yields CDR1 KGHSH and CDR2 LQKENI. Data came from immunoSEQ multiplex PCR; TCRdb stores just in-frame clones and leaves some out. This sample has 40,000 to 50,000 clones, with 87% found just once. These data are taken from a study of blood T cell repertoires in COVID-19. The source of this sequence is a man between 60 and 70 years old with acute or convalescent COVID-19. This chain uses TRBV18 with TRBJ1-2, with unresolved D. The specimen sequenced was peripheral blood. The CDR3 sequence: CASSPTRSEGYTF. The CDR3 DNA sequence: TGTGCCAGCTCACCGACGAGGTCGGAAGGCTACACCTTC.